This T cell receptor beta chain was recorded in a study of T cell responses to AZD1222 COVID-19 vaccine. About the research overall: Both about-4-week and about-12-week second-dose recipients were combined. Study results and limitations: Spike-specific TCRs gained breadth and depth after people received two AZD1222 doses. Sampled repertoires all dated from after the peak T cell response. Donors were chiefly white British, with a greater number of females, and clonal diversity was perhaps underestimated.

Concerning this clone: Antigen specificity is unknown.

The method was immunoSEQ multiplex PCR; TCRdb's version includes in-frame clones alone and lacks a portion of them. The sample contains 110,000 to 150,000 clones, 88% of which appear only once. The CDR3 length is 15 residues. V lost 4 bases to trimming and J lost 6 bases, with 17 bases between them. CDR1 and CDR2 from the germline V gene are SEHNR and FQNEAQ (reference sequence). The chain uses TRBV7-9 and TRBJ2-3; D could derive from TRBD1 or TRBD2 (5 bases each). This receptor was taken from an adult in good health. The sample was peripheral blood, taken on day 0 of AZD1222 vaccination. The CDR3 loop is CASSSQIAEGDTQYF. CDR3 DNA: TGTGCCAGCAGCTCACAAATTGCCGAGGGGGATACGCAGTATTTT.